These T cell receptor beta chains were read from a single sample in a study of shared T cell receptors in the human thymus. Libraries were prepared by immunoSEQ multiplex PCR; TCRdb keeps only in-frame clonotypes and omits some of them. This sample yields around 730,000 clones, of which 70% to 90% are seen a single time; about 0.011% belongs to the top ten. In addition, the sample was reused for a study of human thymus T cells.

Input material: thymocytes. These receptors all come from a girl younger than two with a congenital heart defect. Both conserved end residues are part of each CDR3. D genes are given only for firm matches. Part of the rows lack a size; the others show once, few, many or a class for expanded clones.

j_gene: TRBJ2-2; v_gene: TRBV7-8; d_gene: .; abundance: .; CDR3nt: TGTGCCAGCGGACTGGGGGGGCTGGACGGGGAGCTGTTTTTT; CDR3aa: CASGLGGLDGELFF
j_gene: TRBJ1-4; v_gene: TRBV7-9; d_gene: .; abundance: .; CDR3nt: TGTGCCAGCAGCCCCAAGGCACAGATGAAGGAAAAACTGTTTTTT; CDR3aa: CASSPKAQMKEKLFF
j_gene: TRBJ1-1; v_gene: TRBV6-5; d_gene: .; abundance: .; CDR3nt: TGTGCCAGCAGTCGGACATCCCTGAACACTGAAGCTTTCTTT; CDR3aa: CASSRTSLNTEAFF
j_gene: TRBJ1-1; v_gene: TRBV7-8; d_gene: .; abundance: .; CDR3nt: TGTGCCAGCAGCCCCCCCTTGGGGCCTTTAAACACTGAAGCTTTCTTT; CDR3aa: CASSPPLGPLNTEAFF
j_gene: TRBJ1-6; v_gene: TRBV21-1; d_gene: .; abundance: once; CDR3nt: TGTGCCAGCAGCAAGGGGACAGGGGGCTCACCCCTCCACTTT; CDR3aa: CASSKGTGGSPLHF
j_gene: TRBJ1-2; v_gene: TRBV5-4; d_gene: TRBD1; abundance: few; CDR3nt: TGTGCCAGCAGTCCAAAGGGACAGATATATACTAACTATGGCTACACCTTC; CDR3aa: CASSPKGQIYTNYGYTF
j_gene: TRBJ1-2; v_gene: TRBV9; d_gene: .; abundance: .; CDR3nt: TGTGCCAGCAGCGTAGAGACACATGGGGGCTACACCTTC; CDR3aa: CASSVETHGGYTF
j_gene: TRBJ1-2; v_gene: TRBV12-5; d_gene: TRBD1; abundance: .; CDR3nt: TGTGCTAGTGGTTTTAAGGCCTCAGAGGGACAGGGGTATGGCTACACCTTC; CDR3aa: CASGFKASEGQGYGYTF
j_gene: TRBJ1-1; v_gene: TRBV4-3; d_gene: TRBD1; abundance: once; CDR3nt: TGCGCCAGCAGCCAAGACGCCACCCCGAGGGGGGACAGGACTGAAGCTTTCTTT; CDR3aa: CASSQDATPRGDRTEAFF
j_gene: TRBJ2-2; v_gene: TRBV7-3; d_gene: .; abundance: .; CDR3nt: TGTGCCAGCAGAACAGGGTCTTCCACCGGGGAGCTGTTTTTT; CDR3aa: CASRTGSSTGELFF
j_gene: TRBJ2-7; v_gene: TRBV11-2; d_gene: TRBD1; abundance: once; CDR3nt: TGTGCCAGCAGCCAGACAGGGATCTCCTACGAGCAGTACTTC; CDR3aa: CASSQTGISYEQYF
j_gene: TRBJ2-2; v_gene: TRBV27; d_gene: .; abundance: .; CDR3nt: TGTGCCAGCAGTTTATCGCCGCGAGCCGGGGAGCTGTTTTTT; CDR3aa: CASSLSPRAGELFF
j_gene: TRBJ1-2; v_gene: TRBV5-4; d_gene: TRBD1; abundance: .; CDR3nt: TGTGCCAGCAGCCTTGACAGGGGAGGTGGCTACACCTTC; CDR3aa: CASSLDRGGGYTF
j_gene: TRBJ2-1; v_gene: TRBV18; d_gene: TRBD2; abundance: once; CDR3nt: TGTGCCAGCACCCCGACTAGCTCGCTTCACAATGAGCAGTTCTTC; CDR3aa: CASTPTSSLHNEQFF
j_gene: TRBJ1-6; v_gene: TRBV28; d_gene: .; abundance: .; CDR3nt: TGTGCCAGCAGTTTAGAGTCCCAGGGGCGTTTAGACTCCTATAATTCACCCCTCCACTTT; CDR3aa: CASSLESQGRLDSYNSPLHF
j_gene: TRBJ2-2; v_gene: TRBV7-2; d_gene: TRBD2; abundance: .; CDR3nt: TGTGCCAGCAGCTTAAACCGCCCCGCGGGAGCCACCGGGGAGCTGTTTTTT; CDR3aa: CASSLNRPAGATGELFF
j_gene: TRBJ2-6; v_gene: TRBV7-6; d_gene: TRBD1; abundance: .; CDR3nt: TGTGCCAGCAGCTGCTATCCCCAACCGGGACAGGGGAACTCTGGGGCCAACGTCCTGACTTTC; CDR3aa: CASSCYPQPGQGNSGANVLTF
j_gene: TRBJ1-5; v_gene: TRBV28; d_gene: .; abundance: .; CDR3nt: TGTGCCAGCAGTTTTCGAATAGGGAGGGCTTATCAGCCCCAGCATTTT; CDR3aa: CASSFRIGRAYQPQHF
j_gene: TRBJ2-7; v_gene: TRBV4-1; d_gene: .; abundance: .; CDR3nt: TGCGCCAGCAGCCGAGTAAGGGGCAGGCCCTACGAGCAGTACTTC; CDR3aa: CASSRVRGRPYEQYF
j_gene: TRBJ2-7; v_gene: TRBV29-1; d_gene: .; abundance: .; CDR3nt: TGCAGCGTCCTAGATAGAACCCCGAGGGAGCAGTACTTC; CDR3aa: CSVLDRTPREQYF
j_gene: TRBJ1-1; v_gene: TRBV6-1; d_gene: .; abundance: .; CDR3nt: TGTGCCAGCAGTGAAATAAATTGGGCCATGAACACTGAAGCTTTCTTT; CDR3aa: CASSEINWAMNTEAFF
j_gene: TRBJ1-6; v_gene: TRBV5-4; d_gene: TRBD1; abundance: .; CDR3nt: TGTGCCAGCAGCTTGGACAGGGGGGATAATTCACCCCTCCACTTT; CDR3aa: CASSLDRGDNSPLHF
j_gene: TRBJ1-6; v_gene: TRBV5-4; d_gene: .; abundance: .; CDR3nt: TGTGCCAGCAGCTTGGGGACGGGGAATTCACCCCTCCACTTT; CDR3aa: CASSLGTGNSPLHF
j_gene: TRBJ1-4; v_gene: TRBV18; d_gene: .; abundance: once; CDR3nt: TGTGCCAGCTCACCATCTTATTTCAGGGGTACCAATGTAGCCCGCTTTGAAAAACTGTTTTTT; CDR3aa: CASSPSYFRGTNVARFEKLFF
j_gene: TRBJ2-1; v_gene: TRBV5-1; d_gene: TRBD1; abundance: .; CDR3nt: TGCGCCAGCAGCTCTGGGGGGGGACAGGGGGGCCCCGCTAAGCCTTACAATGAGCAGTTCTTC; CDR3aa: CASSSGGGQGGPAKPYNEQFF
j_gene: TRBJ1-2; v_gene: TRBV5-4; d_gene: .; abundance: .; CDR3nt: TGTGCCAGCACCACAACCGCGGCAGGGGCCCAACCTAACTATGGCTACACCTTC; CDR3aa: CASTTTAAGAQPNYGYTF
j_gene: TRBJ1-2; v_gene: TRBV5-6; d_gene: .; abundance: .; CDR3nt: TGTGCCAGCAGCCTCAGCAGGGGAAACTATGGCTACACCTTC; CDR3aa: CASSLSRGNYGYTF
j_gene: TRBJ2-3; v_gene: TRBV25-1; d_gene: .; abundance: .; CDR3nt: TGTGCCAGCAGAGTTAGGGGGTCCACAGATACGCAGTATTTT; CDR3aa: CASRVRGSTDTQYF
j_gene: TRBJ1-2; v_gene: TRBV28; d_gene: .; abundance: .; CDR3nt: TGTGCCAGCAGCTCAACAGGGTCCTATGGCTACACCTTC; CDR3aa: CASSSTGSYGYTF